This T cell receptor (beta chain) derives from a study of blood T cell repertoires in COVID-19. In this sample, this clone turned up once. Generated by immunoSEQ multiplex PCR, the TCRdb table keeps only in-frame clones and is missing some. Of some 150,000 clones listed, about 85% are singletons. CDR3 length: 15 amino acids. The V end was cut by 5 bases, the J end by 5 bases, with 18 bases between. Germline V gene sequence: CDR1 SGHDN, CDR2 FVKESK. This receptor was obtained from a human donor in a cohort sampled during active COVID-19. Sequenced material: peripheral blood. The chain recombines TRBV14 with TRBJ1-2; D gene unclear. The CDR3 loop is CASSARRGEPYGYTF. CDR3 nucleotides: TGTGCCAGCAGCGCCCGCCGCGGAGAACCTTATGGCTACACCTTC.